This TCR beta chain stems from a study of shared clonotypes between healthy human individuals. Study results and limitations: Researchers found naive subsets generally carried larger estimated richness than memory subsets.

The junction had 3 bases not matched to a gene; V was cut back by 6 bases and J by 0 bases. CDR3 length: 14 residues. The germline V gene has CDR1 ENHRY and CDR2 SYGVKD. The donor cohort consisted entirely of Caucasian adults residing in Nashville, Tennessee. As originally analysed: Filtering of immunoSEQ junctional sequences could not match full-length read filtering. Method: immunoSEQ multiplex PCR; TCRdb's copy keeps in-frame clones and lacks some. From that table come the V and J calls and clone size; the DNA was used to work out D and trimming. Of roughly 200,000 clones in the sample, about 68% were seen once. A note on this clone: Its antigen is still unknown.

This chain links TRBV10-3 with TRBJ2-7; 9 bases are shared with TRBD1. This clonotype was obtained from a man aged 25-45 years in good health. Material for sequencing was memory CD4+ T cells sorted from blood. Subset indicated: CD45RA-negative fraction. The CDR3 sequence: CAISRTGDSYEQYF. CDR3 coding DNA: TGTGCCATCAGCCGGACAGGGGACTCCTACGAGCAGTACTTC.